This paragraph covers one T cell receptor beta chain sequence. The sample is drawn from a study of immune evolution from preneoplasia to lung adenocarcinoma. V lost 6 bases and J lost 8; bases outside the gene matches: 1. The V gene's germline CDR1 is MNHEY and CDR2 SVGAGI. CDR3 size: 12 residues. Only in-frame clones appear in the TCRdb table, and some are missing; sequencing was by immunoSEQ multiplex PCR. The repertoire holds around 4,600 clones, 77% seen once, with more than 9% in the top ten. The chain combines TRBV6-5 with TRBJ1-6; 7 bases map to TRBD1. This receptor was taken from a person aged 55-80 years with lung adenocarcinoma. What was sequenced was FFPE minimally invasive lung adenocarcinoma tissue. CDR3 in amino acids: CASSRGDSPLHF. The CDR3 DNA follows: TGTGCCAGCAGCAGGGGGGATTCACCCCTCCACTTT.